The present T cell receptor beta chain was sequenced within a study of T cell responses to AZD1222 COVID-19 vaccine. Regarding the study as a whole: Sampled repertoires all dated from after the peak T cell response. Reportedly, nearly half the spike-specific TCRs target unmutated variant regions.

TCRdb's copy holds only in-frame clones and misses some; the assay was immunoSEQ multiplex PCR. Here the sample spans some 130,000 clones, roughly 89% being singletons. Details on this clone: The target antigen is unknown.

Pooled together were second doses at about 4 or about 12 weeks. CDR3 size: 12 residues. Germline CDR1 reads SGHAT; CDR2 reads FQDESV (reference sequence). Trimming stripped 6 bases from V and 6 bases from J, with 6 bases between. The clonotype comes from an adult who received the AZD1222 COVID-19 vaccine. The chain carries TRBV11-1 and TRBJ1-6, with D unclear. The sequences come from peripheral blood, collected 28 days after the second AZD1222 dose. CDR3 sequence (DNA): TGTGCCAGCAGACACCCTAATTCACCCCTCCACTTT. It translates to CASRHPNSPLHF.